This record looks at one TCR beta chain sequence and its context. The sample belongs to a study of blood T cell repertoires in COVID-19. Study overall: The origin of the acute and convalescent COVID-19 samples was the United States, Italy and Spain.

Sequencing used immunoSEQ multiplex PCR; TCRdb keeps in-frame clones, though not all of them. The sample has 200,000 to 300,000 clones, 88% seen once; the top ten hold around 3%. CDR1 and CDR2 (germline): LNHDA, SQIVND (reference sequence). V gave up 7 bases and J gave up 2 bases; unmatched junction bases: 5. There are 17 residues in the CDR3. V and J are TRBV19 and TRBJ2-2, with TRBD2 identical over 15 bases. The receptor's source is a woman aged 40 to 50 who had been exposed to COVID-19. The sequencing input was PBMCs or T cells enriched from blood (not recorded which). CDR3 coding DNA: TGTGCCAGTACGGGGACTAGCGGGAGGACAAACACCGGGGAGCTGTTTTTT. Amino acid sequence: CASTGTSGRTNTGELFF.